Listed below are T cell receptor beta chains from one sample, sequenced in a study of Tregs in tolerant kidney transplant recipients. Sequenced by immunoSEQ multiplex PCR; TCRdb stores in-frame clones only, minus some. The sample contains about 77,000 clones, 95% to 98% of which appear only once. Sample: CD4+ T cells from blood, taken before the transplant. The receptors derive from a human donor who received a combined kidney and bone marrow transplant. Both conserved end residues are part of each CDR3. Each record gives: D gene, J gene, V gene, clone size, CDR3 protein, CDR3 DNA. D genes are given only for firm matches. Clone size is shown for a subset of rows, as once, few, many or a class of expanded clone.

d_call: .
j_call: TRBJ1-3
v_call: TRBV7-3
clone_size: .
cdr3_aa: CASSLQALGSGNTIYF
cdr3_nt: TGTGCCAGCAGCTTACAGGCCCTCGGCTCAGGAAACACCATATATTTT

d_call: TRBD1
j_call: TRBJ1-1
v_call: TRBV19
clone_size: once
cdr3_aa: CASSRDRGTEAFF
cdr3_nt: TGTGCCAGTAGCCGGGACAGGGGGACTGAAGCTTTCTTT

d_call: .
j_call: TRBJ2-2
v_call: TRBV7-3
clone_size: once
cdr3_aa: CASSLRAGAGTGELFF
cdr3_nt: TGTGCCAGCAGCTTAAGGGCAGGGGCCGGCACCGGGGAGCTGTTTTTT

d_call: .
j_call: TRBJ2-1
v_call: TRBV7-2
clone_size: .
cdr3_aa: CASSPLRYNEQFF
cdr3_nt: TGTGCCAGCAGCCCTCTACGGTACAATGAGCAGTTCTTC

d_call: .
j_call: TRBJ2-1
v_call: TRBV6-5
clone_size: once
cdr3_aa: CASTRPSLHNEQFF
cdr3_nt: TGTGCCAGCACAAGACCTAGCTTACACAATGAGCAGTTCTTC

d_call: TRBD1
j_call: TRBJ1-5
v_call: TRBV7-2
clone_size: .
cdr3_aa: CASSLSGQGVRQPQHF
cdr3_nt: TGTGCCAGCAGCTTAAGTGGGCAGGGGGTTCGACAGCCCCAGCATTTT

d_call: TRBD1
j_call: TRBJ1-2
v_call: TRBV6-6
clone_size: .
cdr3_aa: CASSYPSRDSYGYTF
cdr3_nt: TGTGCCAGCAGTTACCCCTCCCGGGACAGCTATGGCTACACCTTC

d_call: .
j_call: TRBJ2-5
v_call: TRBV13
clone_size: once
cdr3_aa: CASSLWSEETQYF
cdr3_nt: TGTGCCAGCAGCTTATGGTCGGAAGAGACCCAGTACTTC

d_call: .
j_call: TRBJ1-1
v_call: TRBV11-1
clone_size: .
cdr3_aa: CASSLIQGFGEAFF
cdr3_nt: TGTGCCAGCAGCTTAATCCAGGGTTTCGGTGAAGCTTTCTTT

d_call: TRBD2
j_call: TRBJ2-3
v_call: TRBV4-3
clone_size: .
cdr3_aa: CASSQGLAGVTDTQYF
cdr3_nt: TGCGCCAGCAGCCAAGGCCTAGCGGGGGTCACAGATACGCAGTATTTT

d_call: .
j_call: TRBJ1-2
v_call: TRBV4-2
clone_size: .
cdr3_aa: CASSQGANYGYTF
cdr3_nt: TGTGCCAGCAGCCAAGGGGCCAACTATGGCTACACCTTC

d_call: .
j_call: TRBJ2-6
v_call: TRBV9
clone_size: .
cdr3_aa: CASSVEQYRTGANVLTF
cdr3_nt: TGTGCCAGCAGCGTAGAACAGTACAGAACTGGGGCCAACGTCCTGACTTTC

d_call: TRBD2
j_call: TRBJ2-5
v_call: TRBV7-3
clone_size: .
cdr3_aa: CASSLGLAGAGETQYF
cdr3_nt: TGTGCCAGCAGCTTAGGGCTAGCGGGGGCAGGGGAGACCCAGTACTTC

d_call: TRBD2
j_call: TRBJ2-1
v_call: TRBV9
clone_size: .
cdr3_aa: CASSVRGEVSYNEQFF
cdr3_nt: TGTGCCAGCAGCGTACGGGGGGAAGTGTCCTACAATGAGCAGTTCTTC

d_call: TRBD2
j_call: TRBJ2-1
v_call: TRBV14
clone_size: .
cdr3_aa: CASSRSGSRQFF
cdr3_nt: TGTGCCAGCAGCCGCAGCGGGAGTCGGCAGTTCTTC

d_call: .
j_call: TRBJ2-3
v_call: TRBV14
clone_size: .
cdr3_aa: CASRPLAASTDTQYF
cdr3_nt: TGTGCCAGCAGACCTCTAGCAGCTAGCACAGATACGCAGTATTTT

d_call: TRBD1
j_call: TRBJ1-5
v_call: TRBV6-6
clone_size: .
cdr3_aa: CASSYSVGQPKWPQHF
cdr3_nt: TGTGCCAGCAGTTACTCGGTGGGACAGCCTAAATGGCCCCAGCATTTT

d_call: .
j_call: TRBJ1-2
v_call: TRBV5-1
clone_size: .
cdr3_aa: CASSLGQARYGYTF
cdr3_nt: TGCGCCAGCAGCTTGGGACAGGCCAGATATGGCTACACCTTC

d_call: TRBD2
j_call: TRBJ2-1
v_call: TRBV13
clone_size: .
cdr3_aa: CASSPTTGTSGLGQFF
cdr3_nt: TGTGCCAGCAGCCCCACCACCGGGACTAGCGGTTTAGGGCAGTTCTTC

d_call: TRBD2
j_call: TRBJ2-7
v_call: TRBV11-3
clone_size: .
cdr3_aa: CASSFLGTSGSLHEQYF
cdr3_nt: TGTGCCAGCAGCTTCCTCGGGACTAGCGGGAGTTTACACGAGCAGTACTTC

d_call: TRBD2
j_call: TRBJ2-5
v_call: TRBV2
clone_size: .
cdr3_aa: CASTLAGGLYQETQYF
cdr3_nt: TGTGCCAGCACCCTAGCGGGGGGTCTTTATCAAGAGACCCAGTACTTC

d_call: .
j_call: TRBJ2-3
v_call: TRBV5-1
clone_size: .
cdr3_aa: CASSLGGTVASTDTQYF
cdr3_nt: TGCGCCAGCAGCTTGGGGGGGACTGTCGCTAGCACAGATACGCAGTATTTT

d_call: TRBD1
j_call: TRBJ2-7
v_call: TRBV7-8
clone_size: once
cdr3_aa: CASSRVPGQGYEQYF
cdr3_nt: TGTGCCAGCAGCCGTGTGCCGGGACAGGGCTACGAGCAGTACTTC

d_call: TRBD2
j_call: TRBJ2-5
v_call: TRBV27
clone_size: .
cdr3_aa: CASSSGLAGTQETQYF
cdr3_nt: TGTGCCAGCAGTTCCGGACTAGCGGGTACTCAAGAGACCCAGTACTTC

d_call: .
j_call: TRBJ2-7
v_call: TRBV18
clone_size: .
cdr3_aa: CASSLRGGTYEQYF
cdr3_nt: TGTGCCAGCTCCCTCAGGGGAGGGACCTACGAGCAGTACTTC

d_call: .
j_call: TRBJ2-1
v_call: TRBV2
clone_size: .
cdr3_aa: CASTGLLYNEQFF
cdr3_nt: TGTGCCAGCACGGGACTTCTTTACAATGAGCAGTTCTTC

d_call: .
j_call: TRBJ1-1
v_call: TRBV2
clone_size: .
cdr3_aa: CASSTDSDTEAFF
cdr3_nt: TGTGCCAGCAGTACCGACAGTGACACTGAAGCTTTCTTT

d_call: .
j_call: TRBJ2-1
v_call: TRBV20-1
clone_size: .
cdr3_aa: CSAVGGNEQFF
cdr3_nt: TGCAGTGCTGTGGGCGGGAATGAGCAGTTCTTC

d_call: .
j_call: TRBJ1-5
v_call: TRBV2
clone_size: .
cdr3_aa: CASSVYSNQPQHF
cdr3_nt: TGTGCCAGCAGCGTTTATAGCAATCAGCCCCAGCATTTT

d_call: .
j_call: TRBJ1-2
v_call: TRBV5-1
clone_size: .
cdr3_aa: CASSLDQEYGYTF
cdr3_nt: TGCGCCAGCAGCTTGGATCAGGAATATGGCTACACCTTC

d_call: .
j_call: TRBJ2-5
v_call: TRBV21-1
clone_size: .
cdr3_aa: CASTGQGNPETQYF
cdr3_nt: TGTGCCAGCACGGGACAGGGGAATCCAGAGACCCAGTACTTC

d_call: .
j_call: TRBJ1-1
v_call: TRBV9
clone_size: once
cdr3_aa: CASSVIEGSGKAFF
cdr3_nt: TGTGCCAGCAGCGTAATTGAAGGGAGTGGAAAAGCTTTCTTT

d_call: .
j_call: TRBJ2-7
v_call: TRBV28
clone_size: .
cdr3_aa: CASRQGSYEQYF
cdr3_nt: TGTGCCAGCAGACAGGGTTCCTACGAGCAGTACTTC

d_call: TRBD1
j_call: TRBJ1-5
v_call: TRBV5-5
clone_size: .
cdr3_aa: CASSLYRGLQPQHF
cdr3_nt: TGTGCCAGCAGCTTGTACAGGGGCTTACAGCCCCAGCATTTT

d_call: TRBD1
j_call: TRBJ2-1
v_call: TRBV6-4
clone_size: .
cdr3_aa: CASSDRDRVYNEQFF
cdr3_nt: TGTGCCAGCAGTGACAGGGACAGGGTCTACAATGAGCAGTTCTTC

d_call: TRBD1
j_call: TRBJ2-3
v_call: TRBV4-3
clone_size: .
cdr3_aa: CASSQYRGSRTDTQYF
cdr3_nt: TGCGCCAGCAGCCAATACAGGGGAAGCCGAACAGATACGCAGTATTTT

d_call: .
j_call: TRBJ2-1
v_call: TRBV7-2
clone_size: .
cdr3_aa: CASTDSPHEQFF
cdr3_nt: TGTGCCAGCACCGACAGCCCCCACGAGCAGTTCTTC

d_call: TRBD1
j_call: TRBJ2-7
v_call: TRBV7-2
clone_size: .
cdr3_aa: CASSPSGGINEQYF
cdr3_nt: TGTGCCAGCAGCCCATCAGGGGGAATTAACGAGCAGTACTTC

d_call: TRBD1
j_call: TRBJ1-2
v_call: TRBV7-9
clone_size: .
cdr3_aa: CASSLIAPTGGGGYTF
cdr3_nt: TGTGCCAGCAGCCTAATAGCTCCTACAGGGGGCGGTGGCTACACCTTC